Following are 25 T cell receptor beta chains from one sample sequenced in a study of naive and memory T cell subsets. Both TRBC1 and TRBC2 were covered by a beta constant-region primer of two equimolar oligonucleotides. Four rounds of PCR amplified the ligated cDNA using nested alpha and beta constant-region primers plus SP2. A single record per CDR3 protein comes from TCRdb applying MiXCR to the UMI-ligation and nested PCR reads. The table includes around 110,000 distinct CDR3 sequences, 36% detected once. Material for sequencing was central memory CD4+ T cells from blood. These receptors were obtained from a human donor in good health.

A few counts support this clonotype. V and J are TRBV20-1 and TRBJ2-5, with unresolved D. V was pared by 6 bases and J by 1 base, with 9 bases between. Germline CDR1 reads DFQATT; CDR2 reads SNEGSKA (reference sequence). The CDR3 is made up of 12 amino acids. The CDR3 DNA reads TGCAGTGCGGAGAAGGGCCAAGAGACCCAGTACTTC. This codes for CSAEKGQETQYF.

The chain employs TRBV11-2 and TRBJ2-1; TRBD1 aligns across 12 bases. The V and J ends lost 5 bases and 6 bases, in that order; junction bases with no gene match: 2. The V gene's germline CDR1 is SGHAT and CDR2 FQNNGV. This CDR3 has 14 residues. The DNA for the CDR3 is TGTGCCAGCAGCCGGGACAGGGGGCGCAATGAGCAGTTCTTC. Translated: CASSRDRGRNEQFF.

V and J are TRBV9 and TRBJ2-1; TRBD2 matches 8 bases. Trimming took 0 bases from V and 7 from J; bases not matched to a gene: 6. The CDR3 loop spans 15 amino acids. Germline CDR1 reads SGDLS; CDR2 reads YYNGEE. Here the CDR3 DNA reads TGTGCCAGCAGCGTAGAAATAGCGGGATGGAATGAGCAGTTCTTC. This gives the protein CASSVEIAGWNEQFF.

This clonotype was counted a few times. The chain employs TRBV2 and TRBJ2-3, with TRBD2 matching 10 bases. Germline CDR1 and CDR2: SNHLY and FYNNEI. This CDR3 spans 15 amino acids. Trimming at V came to 5 bases and at J to 5 bases, leaving 7 bases not matched to a gene. CDR3 in DNA: TGTGCCAGCAGTCCGGGACTAGCGTATGTAGATACGCAGTATTTT. This gives the protein CASSPGLAYVDTQYF.

In its sample, this clonotype was seen a few times. The chain recombines TRBV29-1 with TRBJ2-7, with 8 bases aligning to TRBD1. There are 15 residues in the CDR3. V shed 6 bases, J shed 4 bases, and the junction held 14 bases outside the gene matches. Germline CDR1 SQVTM, CDR2 ANQGSEA. The CDR3 spells CSVASDRGKDYEQYF. DNA for the CDR3: TGCAGCGTGGCCAGTGACAGGGGAAAGGATTACGAGCAGTACTTC.

This clonotype was seen a handful of times. This sequence joins TRBV29-1 and TRBJ2-7; D remains unclear. Trimming took 6 bases from V and 7 from J, leaving 16 bases between them. CDR1 is SQVTM, CDR2 ANQGSEA, per germline. The CDR3 spans 12 residues. The CDR3 loop reads CSVRDTDGEQYF. The CDR3 nucleotides read TGCAGCGTACGCGACACCGACGGGGAGCAGTACTTC.

This chain connects TRBV29-1 to TRBJ2-7; D might be TRBD1 (5 bases). Germline V gene data show CDR1 as SQVTM and CDR2 as ANQGSEA. V lost 5 bases and J lost 6, with 20 bases in between. CDR3 length: 14 residues. The CDR3 DNA follows: TGCAGCGTTCAAATAGGGGCAAATGCTCGCGAGCAGTACTTC. Translation gives CSVQIGANAREQYF.

This chain links TRBV5-1 with TRBJ2-5, with 8 bases that match TRBD1. Germline lookup yields CDR1 SGHRS and CDR2 YFSETQ. There are 15 residues in the CDR3. Losses at the gene ends were 4 bases for V and 5 bases for J; bases not matched to a gene: 10. The chain's CDR3 is CASSIRPTGAETQYF. DNA for the CDR3: TGCGCCAGCAGCATAAGACCGACAGGGGCCGAGACCCAGTACTTC. The full variable domain, completed using reference TRBV5-1 and TRBJ2-5, is KAGVTQTPRYLIKTRGQQVTLSCSPISGHRSVSWYQQTPGQGLQFLFEYFSETQRNKGNFPGRFSGRQFSNSRSEMNVSTLELGDSALYLCASSIRPTGAETQYFGPGTRLLVL.

Here the CDR3 reads CSARDFLAGADEQFF. DNA of the CDR3: TGCAGTGCTAGAGATTTCCTAGCGGGAGCCGATGAGCAGTTCTTC. The chain links TRBV20-1 to TRBJ2-1; 10 nucleotides match TRBD2. J lost 8 bases, V lost 0 bases, and 7 bases had no gene match. CDR3 length: 15 residues. Germline V gene data show CDR1 as DFQATT and CDR2 as SNEGSKA (reference sequence).

By share, this clonotype ranks as medium-sized. The CDR3 region has the DNA TGCAGCGTTGAAGATCTTTTGAACACCGGGGAGCTGTTTTTT. It specifies CSVEDLLNTGELFF. This chain uses TRBV29-1 with TRBJ2-2; D uncertain. The CDR3 totals 14 residues. Germline V gives CDR1 SQVTM, CDR2 ANQGSEA. Trimming left V 0 bases short and J 1 base short, with 6 bases between.

The rearrangement joins TRBV20-1 to TRBJ1-5; 10 nucleotides agree with TRBD1. V shed 3 bases, J shed 5 bases, and the junction held 4 bases outside the gene matches. The CDR3 consists of 14 residues. Per the germline V gene, CDR1 is DFQATT and CDR2 is SNEGSKA (reference sequence). Written as DNA, the CDR3 is TGCAGTGCTAGGGGGGACAGGGGCCATCAGCCCCAGCATTTT. Its translation: CSARGDRGHQPQHF.

The chain links TRBV10-3 to TRBJ2-1; 11 bases align to TRBD2. Germline V gene lookup returns CDR1 ENHRY and CDR2 SYGVKD. V shed 3 bases and J 0 bases; nucleotides not matched to a gene: 10. This CDR3 contains 19 residues. CDR3 amino acids: CAISDLRGTSGSSYNEQFF. In nucleotides, the CDR3 is TGTGCCATCAGTGATTTAAGGGGTACTAGCGGGAGCTCCTACAATGAGCAGTTCTTC.

In this sample, this clonotype turned up a few times. This sequence joins TRBV7-2 and TRBJ1-3; no clear D. Germline loops: CDR1 SGHTA, CDR2 FQGNSA. The CDR3 is 14 amino acids. Trimming took off 6 bases at V and 0 bases at J, with 9 bases between the two ends. CDR3 sequence: CASRLTVSGNTIYF. The CDR3 region has the DNA TGTGCCAGCAGACTGACGGTCTCTGGAAACACCATATATTTT.

The rearrangement joins TRBV12-3 or TRBV12-4 to TRBJ1-5, with unresolved D. V lost 1 base and J lost 1, with 8 bases in between. The CDR3 is 15 amino acids. CDR3: CASSLGGASNQPQHF. The CDR3 bases are TGTGCCAGCAGTTTAGGTGGTGCCAGCAATCAGCCCCAGCATTTT.

This clonotype showed up many times. This chain uses TRBV28 with TRBJ2-2; 9 bases line up with TRBD1. J was trimmed by 6 bases and V by 9 bases; bases with no gene match: 2. Germline V CDR1 and CDR2: MDHEN, SYDVKM. The CDR3 runs 12 residues. DNA for the CDR3: TGTGCCAGGGACAGGGGTTCCGGGGAGCTGTTTTTT. Translation: CARDRGSGELFF.

This clonotype has a single count. V usage is TRBV6-2 or TRBV6-3 and J usage is TRBJ2-1; TRBD2 matches 8 bases. This CDR3 has 15 residues. Trimming at V came to 6 bases and at J to 4 bases, leaving 8 bases not matched to a gene. The V gene's germline CDR1 is MNHEY and CDR2 SVGEGT. The CDR3 bases are TGTGCCAGCAGGGTGAGCGGGAGTAAGTACAATGAGCAGTTCTTC. It translates to CASRVSGSKYNEQFF.

There are a few counts of this clonotype. The J gene is TRBJ2-1, the V gene TRBV11-3; 10 nucleotides match TRBD1. V dropped 2 bases and J dropped 9; count of bases not matched to a gene: 4. The CDR3 has 14 amino acids. Germline assignment: CDR1 SGHNT and CDR2 YENEEA. In DNA, the CDR3 is TGTGCCAGCAGCTTATCGACAGGGGGCGGTGAGCAGTTCTTC. Encoded protein: CASSLSTGGGEQFF.

This clonotype was recorded a few times. The chain employs TRBV25-1 and TRBJ2-5; weak D call: TRBD2 (6 bases). V was shortened by 3 bases and J by 13 bases, with 9 bases between the two germline ends. This CDR3 region has 10 residues. Germline loops: CDR1 MGHDK, CDR2 SYGVNS. CDR3 DNA: TGTGCCAGCAGTGACCGGGACTTGTACTTC. Protein: CASSDRDLYF.

V usage is TRBV20-1 and J usage is TRBJ2-2; the D is unclear. This CDR3 is built from 15 residues. V dropped 1 base and J dropped 3 bases, with 12 bases sitting between them. CDR1 DFQATT and CDR2 SNEGSKA come from the germline V gene (reference sequence). CDR3 residues: CSARGLGVHTGELFF. CDR3 DNA: TGCAGTGCTAGAGGTTTGGGTGTTCACACCGGGGAGCTGTTTTTT.

This clonotype was counted between two and nine times. V gene TRBV7-9 combines with J gene TRBJ2-6; no clear D. There are 14 residues in the CDR3. CDR1 SEHNR and CDR2 FQNEAQ come from the germline V gene (reference sequence). Trimming removed 4 bases from V and 4 bases from J, with 8 bases in between. CDR3 coding DNA: TGTGCCAGCAGCTCAGCGTACGGGGCCAACGTCCTGACTTTC. Translating gives CASSSAYGANVLTF.

This sequence joins TRBV5-1 and TRBJ1-2; tentative D call: TRBD1 (5 bases). Germline CDR1 and CDR2: SGHRS and YFSETQ. V lost 4 bases and J lost 6, with 16 bases in between. The CDR3 runs to 14 residues. The CDR3 here is CASSRGEYKDGYTF. In DNA, the CDR3 is TGCGCCAGCAGCAGAGGGGAGTACAAGGATGGCTACACCTTC.

This rearrangement joins TRBV20-1 to TRBJ2-4; the match to TRBD1 covers 7 bases. Germline loops: CDR1 DFQATT, CDR2 SNEGSKA (reference sequence). The CDR3 is 15 amino acids. V gave up 6 bases and J gave up 0 bases; unmatched junction bases: 8. The CDR3 sequence is CSATRDSSAKNIQYF. CDR3 sequence (DNA): TGCAGTGCCACAAGGGACAGTTCAGCCAAAAACATTCAGTACTTC.

This clonotype was counted only a few times. The V call is TRBV7-6, the J call TRBJ2-1; 9 bases map to TRBD2. The germline V gene encodes CDR1 SGHVS and CDR2 FNYEAQ. Losses at the gene ends were 5 bases for V and 4 bases for J; bases not matched to a gene: 9. The CDR3 contains 16 residues. The CDR3 DNA follows: TGTGCCAGCAGCCTAGGGGCTAGCGGGAAGTACAATGAGCAGTTCTTC. This sequence encodes CASSLGASGKYNEQFF.

The J gene is TRBJ2-1, the V gene TRBV5-4, with 9 bases lining up with TRBD1. CDR1 is SGHNT and CDR2 is YYREEE in the germline V gene (reference sequence). The CDR3 totals 15 residues. V lost 5 bases and J lost 3; bases outside the gene matches: 6. CDR3 region: CASRTGQGNYNEQFF. The DNA for the CDR3 is TGTGCCAGCAGGACCGGACAGGGGAACTACAATGAGCAGTTCTTC.

CDR3 sequence (DNA): TGTGCCAGCAGGGGACAGTTCTCGAGGGATCAGCCCCAGCATTTT. This translates into CASRGQFSRDQPQHF. The chain has TRBV6-6 and TRBJ1-5; 7 nucleotides align to TRBD1. The V and J ends lost 6 bases and 5 bases, in that order; junction bases with no gene match: 10. Per the germline V gene, CDR1 is MNHNY and CDR2 is SVGAGI (reference sequence). The CDR3 contains 15 residues.